This T cell receptor (beta chain) was retrieved from a study of TIL therapy for anti-PD-1-resistant metastatic lung cancer. Study summary: Patients then received nivolumab; progressors got lymphodepletion, TIL and IL-2. Tumors carried a median about 1.6 non-synonymous mutations per megabase. Study-wide findings and caveats: This highly selected cohort may not generalize to typical lung cancer patients. TIL clonotype persistence in blood showed no apparent association with response.

Regarding this clone: What it recognizes is unknown.

The CDR3 is 14 amino acids. Germline V gene lookup returns CDR1 SEHNR and CDR2 FQNEAQ (reference sequence). Trimming pared 2 bases from V and 9 bases from J, leaving 14 bases between. The sample's time point: pre-treatment sample, taken before nivolumab and TIL therapy. The libraries were made with immunoSEQ v3. Produced via immunoSEQ multiplex PCR; TCRdb's table is partial and in-frame only. Of under 70,000 clones listed, 70% to 75% are singletons. The material sequenced was blood, taken at baseline. V and J are TRBV7-9 and TRBJ2-4, with D perhaps TRBD1 (5 bases). The TCR originated in a person between 25 and 79 years old with non-small cell lung cancer. This CDR3 reads CASSLTSGSGIQYF. CDR3 DNA: TGTGCCAGCAGCTTAACTTCAGGGTCGGGCATTCAGTACTTC.